This T cell receptor beta chain was captured in a study of spatial heterogeneity in lung cancer. Study-wide findings and caveats: How many expanded intratumoral alpha and beta TCRs were present tracked the tumor mutation count, which was a count of nonsynonymous mutations. Ubiquitous and regional nonsynonymous mutation counts were tracked by ubiquitous and regional expanded TCR counts, respectively.

Germline V gene data show CDR1 as LNHDA and CDR2 as SQIVND (reference sequence). The CDR3 runs 15 residues. Trimming took off 5 bases at V and 3 bases at J, with 13 bases between the two ends. In its sample, this clonotype is medium-sized (0.01 to 0.1%). The antigen remains unidentified. The time point is: sample taken at primary tumor resection. Donors were around 70 untreated early-stage non-small cell lung cancer patients. Whole RNA was taken from tumor, nontumor lung or frozen PBMC; it was then sequenced unsorted. TCRdb analysed the 5' RACE reads with MiXCR anew, one entry per CDR3 protein. This sample has a few thousand distinct CDR3 sequences, with 15% to 20% found just once.

The input for sequencing was lung tumor tissue, taken at surgery. The TCR sequence derives from a male donor with early-stage non-small cell lung cancer. The chain has TRBV19 and TRBJ2-2, with a possible D match to TRBD1 (7 bases). The CDR3 DNA follows: TGTGCCAGTAGTCAGGGGGGCCTTGACACCGGGGAGCTGTTTTTT. Translating it yields CASSQGGLDTGELFF.